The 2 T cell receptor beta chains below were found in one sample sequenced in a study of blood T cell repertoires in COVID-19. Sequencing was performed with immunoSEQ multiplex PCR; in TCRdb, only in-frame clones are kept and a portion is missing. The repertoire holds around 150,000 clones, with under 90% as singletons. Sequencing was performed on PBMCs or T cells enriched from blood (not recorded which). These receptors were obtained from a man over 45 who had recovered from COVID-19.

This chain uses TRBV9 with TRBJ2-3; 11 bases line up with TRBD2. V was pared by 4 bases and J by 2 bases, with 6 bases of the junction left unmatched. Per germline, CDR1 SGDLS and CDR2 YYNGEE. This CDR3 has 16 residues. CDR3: CASSSRLAGFTDTQYF. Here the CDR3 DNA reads TGTGCCAGCAGCAGTCGACTAGCGGGGTTCACAGATACGCAGTATTTT. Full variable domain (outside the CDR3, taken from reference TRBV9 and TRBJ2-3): DSGVTQTPKHLITATGQRVTLRCSPRSGDLSVYWYQQSLDQGLQFLIQYYNGEERAKGNILERFSAQQFPDLHSELNLSSLELGDSALYFCASSSRLAGFTDTQYFGPGTRLTVL.

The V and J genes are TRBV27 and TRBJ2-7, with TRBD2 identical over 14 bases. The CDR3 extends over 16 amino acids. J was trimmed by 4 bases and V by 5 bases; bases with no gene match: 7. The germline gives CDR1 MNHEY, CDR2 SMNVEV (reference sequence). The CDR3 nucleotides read TGTGCCAGCAGTGCGACTAGCGGGGGGGCATGGTACGAGCAGTACTTC. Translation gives CASSATSGGAWYEQYF.